A selection of T cell receptor beta chains follows, all from one sample in a study of OX40 agonist ivuxolimab in advanced cancers. Generated by immunoSEQ multiplex PCR, the TCRdb table keeps only in-frame clones and is missing some. Altogether 65,000 or so clones are present, just under 85% being singletons, with the ten largest covering roughly 3.5%. Sequencing used CD4+ or CD8+ T cells sorted from blood, obtained in a trial of the OX40 agonist ivuxolimab. The receptors shown here come from an adult with an advanced solid tumor such as melanoma, head and neck, liver or kidney cancer. CDR3s leave out the opening cysteine and the closing phenylalanine or tryptophan. A row's size may be missing; if present it is once, few, many or a size class.

j_call: TRBJ1-4; v_call: TRBV9; clone_size: NA; cdr3_aa: ASSGGGFEKLF
j_call: TRBJ2-7; v_call: TRBV19; clone_size: NA; cdr3_aa: ASSFAGSSYEQY
j_call: TRBJ1-1; v_call: TRBV18; clone_size: NA; cdr3_aa: ASSYDVDTEAF
j_call: TRBJ2-4; v_call: TRBV28; clone_size: NA; cdr3_aa: ASSYSLAKNIQY
j_call: TRBJ2-7; v_call: TRBV9; clone_size: NA; cdr3_aa: ASSVGEGTTYEQY
j_call: TRBJ2-3; v_call: TRBV7-2; clone_size: NA; cdr3_aa: ASSLWGDTQY
j_call: TRBJ2-5; v_call: TRBV10-3; clone_size: NA; cdr3_aa: AISEEITQETQY
j_call: TRBJ2-2; v_call: TRBV14; clone_size: NA; cdr3_aa: ASSPAAYGFNTGELF
j_call: TRBJ2-6; v_call: TRBV5-6; clone_size: few; cdr3_aa: ASSFPGFSGANVLT
j_call: TRBJ2-7; v_call: TRBV7-9; clone_size: NA; cdr3_aa: ASSFGEGYEQY
j_call: TRBJ1-2; v_call: TRBV30; clone_size: once; cdr3_aa: AWSVSRSVGYT
j_call: TRBJ2-1; v_call: TRBV29-1; clone_size: NA; cdr3_aa: SVWTGIDEQF
j_call: TRBJ2-7; v_call: TRBV4-1; clone_size: NA; cdr3_aa: ASSHLRIPYEQY
j_call: TRBJ2-7; v_call: TRBV6-1; clone_size: NA; cdr3_aa: AIRPGLTQGQY
j_call: TRBJ2-7; v_call: TRBV5-5; clone_size: NA; cdr3_aa: ASGDRVNYEQY
j_call: TRBJ2-2; v_call: TRBV12-2; clone_size: NA; cdr3_aa: ASRLAPLTNTGELF
j_call: TRBJ2-7; v_call: TRBV7-6; clone_size: NA; cdr3_aa: ASSLALGLAYEQY
j_call: TRBJ2-2; v_call: TRBV7-9; clone_size: NA; cdr3_aa: ASSLALARSGELF
j_call: TRBJ2-7; v_call: TRBV4-2; clone_size: NA; cdr3_aa: ASSQILAGGEGEQY
j_call: TRBJ2-1; v_call: TRBV27; clone_size: NA; cdr3_aa: ASSLSGGNNNEQF
j_call: TRBJ1-2; v_call: TRBV28; clone_size: NA; cdr3_aa: ASSLDYGYT
j_call: TRBJ2-7; v_call: TRBV27; clone_size: NA; cdr3_aa: ASSSGGRAKSGYEQY
j_call: TRBJ1-1; v_call: TRBV5-1; clone_size: NA; cdr3_aa: ASSLGHQGVDTEAF
j_call: TRBJ2-3; v_call: TRBV10-1; clone_size: NA; cdr3_aa: ASSPGLALDTQY
j_call: TRBJ2-2; v_call: TRBV7-9; clone_size: NA; cdr3_aa: ASSLGLISGRTGELF
j_call: TRBJ1-1; v_call: TRBV7-9; clone_size: NA; cdr3_aa: ASSFEGENTEAF
j_call: TRBJ1-2; v_call: TRBV18; clone_size: NA; cdr3_aa: ASSPWRERGYT
j_call: TRBJ2-2; v_call: TRBV2; clone_size: NA; cdr3_aa: ASRKNTGELF
j_call: TRBJ2-1; v_call: TRBV7-9; clone_size: NA; cdr3_aa: ASSFLRGNEQF
j_call: TRBJ2-3; v_call: TRBV21-1; clone_size: NA; cdr3_aa: ASSDTSGISTDTQY
j_call: TRBJ2-7; v_call: TRBV9; clone_size: NA; cdr3_aa: ASSVGSGIAHEQY